This T cell receptor (beta chain) was identified during a study of T-cell memory formation after mild COVID-19. Background on the study: The TCR clusters were mostly specific to one donor.

The CDR3 loop spans 14 amino acids. Germline V lookup: CDR1 MDHEN, CDR2 SYDVKM. V dropped 2 bases and J dropped 7 bases, with 12 bases sitting between them. TCRdb recomputed calls from the 5' RACE reads with MiXCR, one row per CDR3 protein. This table holds roughly 370,000 distinct CDR3 sequences, 15% to 20% found once. This chain uses TRBV28 with TRBJ1-5; D ambiguous. Sequenced input: PBMCs or a T cell subset sorted from them (not recorded which). The clonotype comes from a man aged 18 to 29 who had mild COVID-19 (a few samples of this study predate the infection). Cell type and time point are not known. The CDR3 spells CASSLGGSEQPQHF. CDR3 nucleotides: TGTGCCAGCAGTTTAGGAGGGTCGGAGCAGCCCCAGCATTTT.